Presented here are 20 T cell receptor beta chains from one specimen sequenced in a study of hypomethylating agent response in myelodysplastic syndrome. Assay used: immunoSEQ multiplex PCR; TCRdb lists only in-frame clones, some missing. The sample includes 7,000 or so clones, 70% to 90% of them seen just once. The source was bone marrow, collected before or after starting hypomethylating agent treatment for myelodysplastic syndrome (not recorded which). Receptor source: a human donor with myelodysplastic syndrome.

This sequence joins TRBV19 and TRBJ2-2; TRBD1 or TRBD2 may be the D gene (6 bases each). The germline V gene encodes CDR1 LNHDA and CDR2 SQIVND (reference sequence). V was shortened by 5 bases and J by 6 bases, with 13 bases between the two germline ends. The CDR3 consists of 14 residues. CDR3 residues: CASSPLGGSGELFF. Here the CDR3 DNA reads TGTGCCAGTAGTCCTCTAGGGGGGTCCGGGGAGCTGTTTTTT. Full variable domain (outside the CDR3, taken from reference TRBV19 and TRBJ2-2): DGGITQSPKYLFRKEGQNVTLSCEQNLNHDAMYWYRQDPGQGLRLIYYSQIVNDFQKGDIAEGYSVSREKKESFPLTVTSAQKNPTAFYLCASSPLGGSGELFFGEGSRLTVL.

This sequence joins TRBV9 and TRBJ2-3; 10 bases fit TRBD2. The germline V gene encodes CDR1 SGDLS and CDR2 YYNGEE. The junction had 6 bases not matched to a gene; V was cut back by 3 bases and J by 2 bases. CDR3 length: 16 residues. The CDR3: CASSGLAGGPTDTQYF. The CDR3 bases are TGTGCCAGCAGCGGTTTAGCGGGGGGCCCCACAGATACGCAGTATTTT. Together with reference TRBV9 and TRBJ2-3, the CDR3 gives the full variable domain: DSGVTQTPKHLITATGQRVTLRCSPRSGDLSVYWYQQSLDQGLQFLIQYYNGEERAKGNILERFSAQQFPDLHSELNLSSLELGDSALYFCASSGLAGGPTDTQYFGPGTRLTVL.

V and J are TRBV11-2 and TRBJ2-5; no definite D call. The germline CDR1 and CDR2 sequences are SGHAT and FQNNGV. V lost 1 base and J 2 bases, leaving 11 bases between the germline ends. The CDR3 runs 15 residues. CDR3 sequence (DNA): TGTGCCAGCAGCTTAGTAACTGCTAGTCAAGAGACCCAGTACTTC. Residues: CASSLVTASQETQYF.

The CDR3 here is CASSSQGQYNEQFF. Written as DNA, the CDR3 is TGTGCCAGCAGTTCACAGGGACAGTACAATGAGCAGTTCTTC. The rearrangement uses TRBV27 and TRBJ2-1; 7 nucleotides line up with TRBD1. The CDR3 has 14 amino acids. From germline, CDR1 is MNHEY and CDR2 SMNVEV (reference sequence). After removal of 4 bases from V and 4 bases from J, the junction contained 4 bases not matched to a gene.

CDR3 in DNA: TGCGCCAGCAGCGCCGACCGGACTAGCGGGGCGGAGACCCAGTACTTC. It encodes CASSADRTSGAETQYF. J is TRBJ2-5 and V is TRBV10-1; 12 nucleotides match TRBD2. The CDR3 sequence is 16 residues long. Germline CDR1 is WNHNN and CDR2 is SYGVQD (reference sequence). The V segment lost 6 bases and the J segment 5 bases; nucleotides outside the gene matches: 10.

This chain connects TRBV5-5 to TRBJ1-3; no clear D. Germline V gene lookup returns CDR1 SGHKS and CDR2 YYEKEE (reference sequence). The CDR3 consists of 14 residues. Trimming took off 3 bases at V and 0 bases at J, with 7 bases between the two ends. The CDR3 spells CASSSESSGNTIYF. The CDR3 DNA reads TGTGCCAGCAGCTCGGAGAGCTCTGGAAACACCATATATTTT. The full variable domain, with the rest looked up from reference TRBV5-5 and TRBJ1-3, is DAGVTQSPTHLIKTRGQQVTLRCSPISGHKSVSWYQQVLGQGPQFIFQYYEKEERGRGNFPDRFSARQFPNYSSELNVNALLLGDSALYLCASSSESSGNTIYFGEGSWLTVV.

This chain links TRBV13 with TRBJ1-1; D remains unclear. V lost 3 bases and J 0 bases, leaving 11 bases between the germline ends. CDR1 is PRHDT, CDR2 FYEKMQ, per germline (reference sequence). The CDR3 has 15 residues. The CDR3: CASSLGRWLNTEAFF. CDR3 bases: TGTGCCAGCAGCTTGGGCAGATGGTTGAACACTGAAGCTTTCTTT.

This chain joins TRBV5-4 and TRBJ2-1; the D gene is possibly TRBD1 (6 bases). Per germline, CDR1 SGHNT and CDR2 YYREEE (reference sequence). The CDR3 runs 13 residues. Trimming pared 7 bases from V and 14 bases from J, leaving 22 bases between. CDR3 DNA: TGTGCCAGCTCCTGGGGGCCATTGGGGATCGAGTTCTTC. Translated: CASSWGPLGIEFF.

This clone occurred a few times. V gene TRBV30 combines with J gene TRBJ1-1; D unclear. V was shortened by 2 bases and J by 2 bases, with 6 bases between the two germline ends. CDR1 is GTSNPN and CDR2 is SVGIG in the germline V gene (reference sequence). The CDR3 has 12 amino acids. The DNA of the CDR3 is TGTGCCTGGAGTCCTCTTAACACTGAAGCTTTCTTT. This gives the protein CAWSPLNTEAFF.

The CDR3, as DNA: TGTGCCAGCAGTTACTCTGGGGGGAAAGGCGAAAAACTGTTTTTT. Protein: CASSYSGGKGEKLFF. The chain carries TRBV6-6 and TRBJ1-4; weak D call: TRBD1 (5 bases). This CDR3 contains 15 residues. Trimming stripped 0 bases from V and 8 bases from J, with 13 bases between. Germline V gives CDR1 MNHNY, CDR2 SVGAGI (reference sequence).

The chain links TRBV5-4 to TRBJ1-2; 7 bases align to TRBD1. The V gene end was trimmed by 5 bases and the J gene end by 8 bases; junction bases not matched to a gene: 15. Germline V gene sequence: CDR1 SGHNT, CDR2 YYREEE (reference sequence). CDR3 length: 15 amino acids. The CDR3 loop reads CASRGDSVPRGGYTF. The CDR3 bases are TGTGCCAGCAGGGGGGACAGCGTCCCCCGGGGGGGCTACACCTTC.

The chain combines TRBV5-1 with TRBJ1-5; D remains unclear. The CDR3 is 13 amino acids. V gave up 4 bases and J gave up 3 bases, with 8 bases separating them. Germline assignment: CDR1 SGHRS and CDR2 YFSETQ. The CDR3 loop is CASSPNPNQPQHF. DNA of the CDR3: TGCGCCAGCAGCCCCAACCCCAATCAGCCCCAGCATTTT. Combining the CDR3 with reference TRBV5-1 and TRBJ1-5 gives the whole variable domain KAGVTQTPRYLIKTRGQQVTLSCSPISGHRSVSWYQQTPGQGLQFLFEYFSETQRNKGNFPGRFSGRQFSNSRSEMNVSTLELGDSALYLCASSPNPNQPQHFGDGTRLSIL.

The CDR3 sequence: CASSFGGPPYEQYV. The DNA of the CDR3 is TGTGCCAGCAGTTTTGGGGGACCCCCCTACGAGCAGTACGTC. The V and J genes are TRBV28 and TRBJ2-7, with D tentatively TRBD1 or TRBD2 (5 bases each). The CDR3 consists of 14 residues. The germline CDR1 and CDR2 sequences are MDHEN and SYDVKM. Between the trimmed V and J ends, which lost 3 bases and 2 bases, there was a span of 11 bases.

The chain combines TRBV11-2 with TRBJ2-7; TRBD1 might be the D (6 bases). The CDR3 runs 14 residues. Trimming stripped 1 base from V and 4 bases from J, with 11 bases between. In germline, CDR1 is SGHAT, CDR2 FQNNGV. CDR3 nucleotides: TGTGCCAGCAGCTTAGGTTCACAGGGTTACGAGCAGTACGTC. As protein: CASSLGSQGYEQYV.

The V call is TRBV5-1, the J call TRBJ2-5, with D possibly matching TRBD1 (6 bases). The V gene's germline CDR1 is SGHRS and CDR2 YFSETQ. The CDR3 length is 14 residues. Deletions cut 5 bases from V and 4 bases from J, with 15 bases between. CDR3 nucleotides: TGCGCCAGCAGGTCAGGGGATGGTGGAGAGACCCAGTACTTC. Residues: CASRSGDGGETQYF.

The V gene is TRBV2, the J gene TRBJ1-2; no clear D gene. The CDR3 loop spans 14 amino acids. The V gene's germline CDR1 is SNHLY and CDR2 FYNNEI. Trimming left V 5 bases short and J 4 bases short, with 14 bases between. The CDR3 DNA is TGTGCCAGCAGTCCCCGTGGTGAGCTCTATGGCTACACCTTC. Translation: CASSPRGELYGYTF.

The gene calls are TRBV29-1 and TRBJ2-6; TRBD2 might be the D (6 bases). The CDR3 covers 16 residues. The germline CDR1 and CDR2 sequences are SQVTM and ANQGSEA. Trimming pared 3 bases from V and 2 bases from J, leaving 14 bases between. The CDR3 bases are TGCAGCGTTGACCCTCTGGGGGGAGCTGGGGCCAACGTCCTGACTTTC. Its translation is CSVDPLGGAGANVLTF.

This clone was picked up a small number of times. This chain uses TRBV27 with TRBJ1-1; D is possibly TRBD1 (5 bases). Looked up from germline, CDR1 is MNHEY and CDR2 is SMNVEV (reference sequence). The CDR3 totals 14 residues. The V and J ends lost 3 bases and 0 bases respectively, with 8 bases between them. CDR3 loop: CASSFDSLNTEAFF. As DNA, the CDR3 is TGTGCCAGCAGTTTCGACAGCTTGAACACTGAAGCTTTCTTT.

The chain has TRBV9 and TRBJ2-4; D may be TRBD2 (6 bases). Trimming cost V 3 bases and J 9 bases, with 16 bases left between them. The CDR3 is 14 amino acids. The germline CDR1 and CDR2 sequences are SGDLS and YYNGEE. This CDR3 is CASSADVGGGIQYF. DNA of the CDR3: TGTGCCAGCAGCGCGGACGTGGGAGGAGGCATTCAGTACTTC.

The table lists this clone with a count of one. The chain links TRBV7-9 to TRBJ1-2; D may be TRBD1 (5 bases). Germline-derived CDR1 and CDR2 are SEHNR and FQNEAQ (reference sequence). V was trimmed by 1 base and J by 8 bases, leaving 5 bases between them. This CDR3 has 11 amino acids. The CDR3 protein is CASSLGGGYTF. Written as DNA, the CDR3 is TGTGCCAGCAGCTTAGGGGGCGGCTACACCTTC.